A selection of T cell receptor beta chains follows, all from one sample in a study of T cell responses to AZD1222 COVID-19 vaccine. Measured with immunoSEQ multiplex PCR; TCRdb has only the in-frame clones, and not every one. The profile shows about 97,000 clones, around nine tenths of them singletons. The source was peripheral blood, collected on day 0 of AZD1222 vaccination. The receptors were gathered from an adult in good health. Each CDR3 is given with its conserved first and last residue. A D gene is named only where the DNA matches it firmly. Clone size is stated in some rows and not others, as once, few, many or a class when expanded.

TRBJ2-5	.	TRBV3-1/TRBV3-2	.	15	CASSQEVGSQETQYF	TGTGCCAGCAGCCAAGAAGTCGGGTCCCAAGAGACCCAGTACTTC
TRBJ2-7	.	TRBV2	TRBD2	16	CASSEAGLADTYEQYF	TGTGCCAGCAGTGAAGCGGGTCTAGCGGATACCTACGAGCAGTACTTC
TRBJ1-1	.	TRBV28	.	11	CASSLRQVAFF	TGTGCCAGCAGTTTAAGACAGGTAGCTTTCTTT
TRBJ1-2	.	TRBV18	TRBD1	17	CASSPSAGTGYNYGYTF	TGTGCCAGCTCACCGTCCGCGGGGACAGGGTATAACTATGGCTACACCTTC
TRBJ1-2	once	TRBV7-9	.	14	CASSFAREGYGYTF	TGTGCCAGCAGCTTTGCCAGGGAGGGCTATGGCTACACCTTC
TRBJ1-3	.	TRBV7-2	.	17	CASDEGKSASSGNTIYF	TGTGCCAGCGACGAGGGAAAGTCAGCGTCCTCTGGAAACACCATATATTTT
TRBJ1-5	.	TRBV30	.	15	CAWSVLGGGGQPQHF	TGTGCCTGGAGTGTACTCGGGGGTGGGGGTCAGCCCCAGCATTTT
TRBJ2-3	.	TRBV5-1	.	12	CASSLLTDTQYF	TGCGCCAGCAGCTTGCTGACCGATACGCAGTATTTT
TRBJ1-1	.	TRBV2	.	15	CASSENGARGTEAFF	TGTGCCAGCAGTGAAAATGGGGCGCGGGGCACTGAAGCTTTCTTT
TRBJ2-5	.	TRBV5-1	TRBD2	15	CASSLSGTSQETQYF	TGCGCCAGCAGCTTATCCGGGACTAGCCAAGAGACCCAGTACTTC
TRBJ1-6	.	TRBV7-2	TRBD1	14	CASSPGQLNSPLHF	TGTGCCAGCAGCCCGGGACAGCTAAATTCACCCCTCCACTTT
TRBJ2-5	.	TRBV10-3	.	13	CAISVRLQETQYF	TGTGCCATCAGTGTCCGGCTCCAAGAGACCCAGTACTTC
TRBJ1-5	.	TRBV19	.	16	CASSIDRAGPYQPQHF	TGTGCCAGTAGTATAGATCGGGCAGGCCCTTATCAGCCCCAGCATTTT
TRBJ2-7	.	TRBV20-1	.	14	CSASSPGPIYEQYF	TGCAGTGCTAGTTCCCCGGGGCCTATCTACGAGCAGTACTTC
TRBJ1-6	.	TRBV30	.	14	CAWSLSPYNSPLHF	TGTGCCTGGAGTCTGTCGCCTTATAATTCACCCCTCCACTTT
TRBJ2-1	.	TRBV4-1	TRBD2	16	CASSQDQTGGYNEQFF	TGCGCCAGCAGCCAAGATCAAACGGGAGGCTACAATGAGCAGTTCTTC
TRBJ1-1	.	TRBV3-1/TRBV3-2	.	15	CASSPLTYPNTEAFF	TGTGCCAGCAGCCCTTTAACTTATCCGAACACTGAAGCTTTCTTT
TRBJ1-2	.	TRBV6-5	.	13	CASRTVSNYGYTF	TGTGCCAGTCGGACGGTATCTAACTATGGCTACACCTTC
TRBJ1-5	once	TRBV6-6	TRBD1	16	CASIPGQGVNNQPQHF	TGTGCCAGCATCCCTGGACAGGGGGTAAACAATCAGCCCCAGCATTTT
TRBJ2-7	once	TRBV2	TRBD2	15	CASSVPSGGAYEQYF	TGTGCCAGCAGTGTTCCTAGCGGGGGGGCCTACGAGCAGTACTTC
TRBJ2-1	.	TRBV2	TRBD2	13	CASLAGGYNEQFF	TGTGCCAGTTTAGCGGGGGGGTACAATGAGCAGTTCTTC
TRBJ1-6	few	TRBV5-5	.	15	CASMPATTYNSPLHF	TGTGCCAGCATGCCAGCGACGACTTATAATTCACCCCTCCACTTT
TRBJ2-3	.	TRBV4-3	.	14	CASSQGSRTDTQYF	TGCGCCAGCAGCCAAGGTTCGCGCACAGATACGCAGTATTTT
TRBJ1-6	.	TRBV7-2	.	15	CASSSPVPSNSPLHF	TGTGCCAGCAGCTCTCCTGTGCCGTCAAATTCACCCCTCCACTTT
TRBJ2-7	.	TRBV15	.	17	CATSRDRLRDSSYEQYF	TGTGCCACCAGCAGAGACAGATTGCGGGACAGCTCCTACGAGCAGTACTTC
TRBJ2-3	.	TRBV6-5	TRBD1	14	CASIDRVGADTQYF	TGTGCCAGCATAGACAGGGTTGGGGCAGATACGCAGTATTTT
TRBJ2-5	.	TRBV1	.	15	CTSSSSGGAWETQYF	TGCACCAGCAGCTCTAGCGGGGGGGCCTGGGAGACCCAGTACTTC
TRBJ1-5	.	TRBV28	.	13	CASSLGGQSPQHF	TGTGCCAGCAGTTTAGGAGGACAGAGTCCCCAGCATTTT
TRBJ1-5	.	TRBV29-1	TRBD1	11	CSVAGDSQQHF	TGCAGCGTTGCGGGGGACAGCCAGCAGCATTTT
TRBJ2-7	many	TRBV5-4	.	15	CASSLEGGPTYEQYF	TGTGCCAGCAGCTTGGAGGGGGGCCCGACCTACGAGCAGTACTTC
TRBJ1-2	.	TRBV5-1	.	14	CASSLLRPPYGYTF	TGCGCCAGCAGCCTCCTCAGGCCGCCCTATGGCTACACCTTC
TRBJ2-7	.	TRBV19	.	14	CASSIVGASYEQYF	TGTGCCAGTAGTATAGTGGGAGCCTCCTACGAGCAGTACTTC
TRBJ1-4	.	TRBV19	.	15	CASTPGGSHNEKLFF	TGTGCCAGTACCCCTGGGGGGTCTCATAATGAAAAACTGTTTTTT
TRBJ2-5	.	TRBV5-1	TRBD2	15	CASSDLGGSQETQYF	TGCGCCAGCAGCGACTTGGGCGGGAGTCAAGAGACCCAGTACTTC
TRBJ1-1	.	TRBV19	TRBD1	17	CASSTWDRGSDGTEAFF	TGTGCCAGTAGTACCTGGGACAGGGGGTCCGATGGCACTGAAGCTTTCTTT
TRBJ2-7	.	TRBV5-1	.	11	CASSFSYEQYF	TGCGCCAGCAGCTTCTCCTACGAGCAGTACTTC
TRBJ1-3	.	TRBV20-1	.	13	CSASPRAGNTIYF	TGCAGTGCTAGTCCCAGGGCTGGAAACACCATATATTTT
TRBJ1-1	.	TRBV13	.	15	CASSLGGAGLTEAFF	TGTGCCAGCAGCTTAGGAGGTGCGGGGCTCACTGAAGCTTTCTTT
TRBJ1-6	.	TRBV15	.	14	CATSRDIRNSPLHF	TGTGCCACCAGCAGGGACATCAGAAATTCACCCCTCCACTTT
TRBJ1-1	.	TRBV7-2	.	15	CASSLGGGRRTEAFF	TGTGCCAGCAGCTTAGGCGGGGGTAGACGGACTGAAGCTTTCTTT
TRBJ2-7	.	TRBV10-2	.	17	CASSDPGRTSQSYEQYF	TGCGCCAGCAGTGACCCAGGAAGGACCAGCCAGTCCTACGAGCAGTACTTC
TRBJ1-6	.	TRBV11-2	TRBD1	14	CASSLSGGDSPLHF	TGTGCCAGCAGCTTATCAGGGGGGGATTCACCCCTCCACTTT
TRBJ1-1	.	TRBV23-1	TRBD1	14	CASSPETGGTEAFF	TGCGCCAGCAGTCCCGAGACAGGGGGCACTGAAGCTTTCTTT
TRBJ2-5	.	TRBV11-2	TRBD2	14	CASSRGGVGETQYF	TGTGCCAGCAGCCGGGGGGGAGTAGGGGAGACCCAGTACTTC
TRBJ2-7	.	TRBV9	.	15	CASSVDEDRTREQYF	TGTGCCAGCAGCGTAGATGAGGACAGAACGCGAGAGCAGTACTTC
TRBJ1-5	.	TRBV30	.	14	CAWSVGPPKEPQHF	TGTGCCTGGAGTGTAGGGCCACCAAAAGAGCCCCAGCATTTT
TRBJ2-2	.	TRBV5-1	.	15	CASSSQGKNTGELFF	TGCGCCAGCAGCTCTCAGGGGAAGAACACCGGGGAGCTGTTTTTT
TRBJ2-5	once	TRBV11-3	TRBD1	14	CASSTDRGSETQYF	TGTGCCAGCAGCACCGACAGGGGATCAGAGACCCAGTACTTC
TRBJ1-2	.	TRBV27	TRBD1	16	CASSLYSGQGTYGYTF	TGTGCCAGCAGTTTGTACTCGGGACAGGGGACCTATGGCTACACCTTC
TRBJ1-4	.	TRBV19	.	15	CASSIMRQLNEKLFF	TGTGCCAGTAGTATAATGAGACAGCTTAATGAAAAACTGTTTTTT
TRBJ1-2	.	TRBV5-8	.	11	CASSRGAGYTF	TGTGCCAGCAGCCGAGGTGCCGGCTACACCTTC
TRBJ1-5	.	TRBV19	.	13	CASSREINQPQHF	TGTGCCAGCTCTCGCGAGATAAATCAGCCCCAGCATTTT